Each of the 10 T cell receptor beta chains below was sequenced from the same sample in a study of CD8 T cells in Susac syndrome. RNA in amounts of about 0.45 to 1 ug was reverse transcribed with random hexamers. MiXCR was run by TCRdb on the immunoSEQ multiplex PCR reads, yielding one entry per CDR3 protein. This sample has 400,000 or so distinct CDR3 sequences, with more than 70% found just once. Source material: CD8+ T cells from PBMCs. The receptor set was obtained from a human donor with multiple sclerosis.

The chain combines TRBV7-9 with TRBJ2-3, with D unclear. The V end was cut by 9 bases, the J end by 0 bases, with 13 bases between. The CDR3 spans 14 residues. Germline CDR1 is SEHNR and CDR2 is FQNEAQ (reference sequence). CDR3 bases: TGTGCCAGTAACCTCGCCGGTAGCACAGATACGCAGTATTTT. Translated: CASNLAGSTDTQYF.

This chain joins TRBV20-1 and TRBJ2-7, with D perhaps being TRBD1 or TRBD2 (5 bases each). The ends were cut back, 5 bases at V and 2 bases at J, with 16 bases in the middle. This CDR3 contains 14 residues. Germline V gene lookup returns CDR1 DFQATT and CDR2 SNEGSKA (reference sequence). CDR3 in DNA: TGCAGTGCTCTTATGAGGGGCCCCCCCTACGAGCAGTACTTC. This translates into CSALMRGPPYEQYF.

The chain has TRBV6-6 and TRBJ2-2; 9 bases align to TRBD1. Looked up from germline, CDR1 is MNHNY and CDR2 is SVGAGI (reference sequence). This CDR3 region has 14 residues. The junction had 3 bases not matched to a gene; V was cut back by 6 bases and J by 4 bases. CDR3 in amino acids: CASRETGGTGELFF. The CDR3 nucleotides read TGTGCCAGCAGGGAGACAGGGGGCACCGGGGAGCTGTTTTTT.

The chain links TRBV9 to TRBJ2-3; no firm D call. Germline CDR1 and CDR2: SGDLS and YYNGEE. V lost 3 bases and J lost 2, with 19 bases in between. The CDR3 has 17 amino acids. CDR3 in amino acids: CASSDEGLGSLTDTQYF. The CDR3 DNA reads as TGTGCCAGCAGCGATGAAGGTTTGGGGTCCCTCACAGATACGCAGTATTTT. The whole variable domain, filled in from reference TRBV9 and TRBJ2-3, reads DSGVTQTPKHLITATGQRVTLRCSPRSGDLSVYWYQQSLDQGLQFLIQYYNGEERAKGNILERFSAQQFPDLHSELNLSSLELGDSALYFCASSDEGLGSLTDTQYFGPGTRLTVL.

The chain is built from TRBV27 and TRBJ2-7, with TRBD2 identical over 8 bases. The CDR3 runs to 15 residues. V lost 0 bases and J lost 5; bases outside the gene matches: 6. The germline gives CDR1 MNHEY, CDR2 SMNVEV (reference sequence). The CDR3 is CASSLSVREDDEQYF. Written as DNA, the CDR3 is TGTGCCAGCAGTTTATCAGTGCGGGAGGATGACGAGCAGTACTTC.

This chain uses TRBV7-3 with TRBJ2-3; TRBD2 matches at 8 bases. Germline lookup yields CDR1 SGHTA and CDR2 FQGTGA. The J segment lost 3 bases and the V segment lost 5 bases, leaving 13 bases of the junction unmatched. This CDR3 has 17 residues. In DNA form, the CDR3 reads TGTGCCAGCAGCCCCCTGGGAGGGGTAGCGGGAACAGATACGCAGTATTTT. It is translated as CASSPLGGVAGTDTQYF.

The CDR3 coding sequence is TGTGCTAGTGGTTTGTCCGGGACAGGAGCTAACACTGAAGCTTTCTTT. Amino acid sequence: CASGLSGTGANTEAFF. The V gene is TRBV12-5, the J gene TRBJ1-1; 8 nucleotides match TRBD1. This CDR3 comprises 16 residues. The germline gives CDR1 LGHNT, CDR2 FRNRAP. V was clipped by 2 bases and J by 2 bases; unmatched bases: 7.

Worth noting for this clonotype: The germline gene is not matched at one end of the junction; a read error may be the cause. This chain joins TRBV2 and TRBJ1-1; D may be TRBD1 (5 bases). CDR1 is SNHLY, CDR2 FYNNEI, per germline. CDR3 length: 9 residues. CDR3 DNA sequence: TGTGCCAGCAGTCCGGGACCGCTCTTT. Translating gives CASSPGPLF.

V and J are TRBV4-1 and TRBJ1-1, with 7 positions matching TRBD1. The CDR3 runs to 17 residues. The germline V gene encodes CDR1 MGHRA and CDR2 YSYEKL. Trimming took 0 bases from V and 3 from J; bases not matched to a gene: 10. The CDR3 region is CASSQDRLGGGDTEAFF. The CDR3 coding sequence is TGCGCCAGCAGCCAAGATCGTTTAGGGGGCGGCGACACTGAAGCTTTCTTT.

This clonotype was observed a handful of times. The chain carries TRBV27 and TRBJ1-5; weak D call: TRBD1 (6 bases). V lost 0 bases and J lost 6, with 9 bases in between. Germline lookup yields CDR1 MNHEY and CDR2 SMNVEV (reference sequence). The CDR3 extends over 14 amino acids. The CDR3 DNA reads TGTGCCAGCAGTTTATCCAGGGGCGGTCAGCCCCAGCATTTT. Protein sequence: CASSLSRGGQPQHF.